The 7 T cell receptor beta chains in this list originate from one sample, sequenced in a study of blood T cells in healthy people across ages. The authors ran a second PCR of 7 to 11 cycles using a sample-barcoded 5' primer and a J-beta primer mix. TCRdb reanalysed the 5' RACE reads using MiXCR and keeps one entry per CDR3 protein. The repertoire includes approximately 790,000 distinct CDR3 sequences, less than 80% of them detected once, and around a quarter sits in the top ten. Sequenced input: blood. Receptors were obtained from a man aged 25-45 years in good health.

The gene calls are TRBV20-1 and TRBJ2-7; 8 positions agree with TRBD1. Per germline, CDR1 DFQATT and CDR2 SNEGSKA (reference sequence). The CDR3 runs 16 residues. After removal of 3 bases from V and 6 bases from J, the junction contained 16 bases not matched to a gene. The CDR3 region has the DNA TGCAGTGCTAGTGGAGGGGGCCGGGACAGGAGCCGCGAGCAGTACTTC. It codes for CSASGGGRDRSREQYF.

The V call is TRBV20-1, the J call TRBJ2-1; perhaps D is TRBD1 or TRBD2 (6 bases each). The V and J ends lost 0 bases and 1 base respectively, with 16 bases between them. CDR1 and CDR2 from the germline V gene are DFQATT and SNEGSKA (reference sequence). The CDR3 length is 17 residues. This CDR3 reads CSAREWGALPSYNEQFF. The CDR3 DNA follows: TGCAGTGCTAGAGAATGGGGGGCCCTTCCGTCCTACAATGAGCAGTTCTTC.

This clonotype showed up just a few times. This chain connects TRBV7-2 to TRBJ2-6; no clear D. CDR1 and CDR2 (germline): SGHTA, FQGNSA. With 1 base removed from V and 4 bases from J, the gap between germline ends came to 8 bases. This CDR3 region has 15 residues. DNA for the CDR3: TGTGCCAGCAGCTTAGTCGCCCCCGGGGCCAACGTCCTGACTTTC. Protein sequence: CASSLVAPGANVLTF.

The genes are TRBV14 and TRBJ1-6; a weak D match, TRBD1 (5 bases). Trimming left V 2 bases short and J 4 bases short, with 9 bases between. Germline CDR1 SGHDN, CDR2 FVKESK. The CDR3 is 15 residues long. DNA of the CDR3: TGTGCCAGCAGCCAAACGACAGAGTATAATTCACCCCTCCACTTT. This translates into CASSQTTEYNSPLHF.

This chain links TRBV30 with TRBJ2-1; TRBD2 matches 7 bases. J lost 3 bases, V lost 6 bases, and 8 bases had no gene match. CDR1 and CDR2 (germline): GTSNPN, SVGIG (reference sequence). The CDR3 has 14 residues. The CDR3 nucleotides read TGTGCCTGTGAAGACAGCGGGGTCTACAATGAGCAGTTCTTC. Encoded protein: CACEDSGVYNEQFF.

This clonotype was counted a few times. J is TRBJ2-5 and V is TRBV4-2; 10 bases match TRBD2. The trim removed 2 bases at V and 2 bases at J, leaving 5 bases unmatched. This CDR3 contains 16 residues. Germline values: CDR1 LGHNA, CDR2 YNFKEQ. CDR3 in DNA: TGTGCCAGCAGCCAACCGGAAGCGGGGGGGCAAGAGACCCAGTACTTC. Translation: CASSQPEAGGQETQYF.

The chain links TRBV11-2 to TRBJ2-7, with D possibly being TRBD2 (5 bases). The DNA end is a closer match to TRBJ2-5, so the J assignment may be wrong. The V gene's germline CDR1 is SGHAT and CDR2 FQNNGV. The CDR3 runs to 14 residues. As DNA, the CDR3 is TGTGCCAGCAGCTTAGCGTGGGAGCAAGAGACCCAGTACTTC. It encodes CASSLAWEQETQYF.